These 2 T cell receptor beta chains share one sample of origin, sequenced in a study of T cell responses to AZD1222 COVID-19 vaccine (dated by TCRdb to the early 2020s). The time point label on this specimen signifies: baseline before first vaccination. Libraries came from the immunoSEQ multiplex PCR assay. TCRdb carries this immuneACCESS record with in-frame sequences only. Its versions omit some clonotypes, under half of them owing to an unresolved V gene in the studies checked, with the rest unexplained. The sample yields some 110,000 clones; approximately 92% were counted once. Jointly, the top ten make up about 3% of the sample. Sequences were derived from peripheral blood, sampled on day 0 of AZD1222 vaccination. Source of these receptors: an adult in good health.

CDR3 loop: CASRDPGHSKQYF. The DNA for the CDR3 is TGTGCCAGCAGGGACCCGGGACATTCGAAGCAGTACTTC. This sequence joins TRBV6-4 and TRBJ2-7; possibly TRBD1 for D (6 bases). There are 13 residues in the CDR3. V lost 6 bases and J 8 bases, leaving 17 bases between the germline ends. From germline, CDR1 is MRHNA and CDR2 SNTAGT.

V is TRBV28 and J is TRBJ2-1, with a weak D call TRBD1 (5 bases). V lost 6 bases and J lost 3, with 12 bases in between. The germline CDR1 and CDR2 sequences are MDHEN and SYDVKM. CDR3 length equals 14 residues. CDR3 region: CASSWGGLYNEQFF. Written as DNA, the CDR3 is TGTGCCAGCAGCTGGGGCGGCCTCTACAATGAGCAGTTCTTC.